The 17 T cell receptor beta chains below all came from one sample that was sequenced in a study of T-cell memory formation after mild COVID-19. TCRdb re-derived calls from the 5' RACE reads in MiXCR, one entry per CDR3 protein. The table includes approximately 500,000 distinct CDR3 sequences, 20% to 30% detected once. The specimen sequenced was PBMCs or a T cell subset sorted from them (not recorded which). The receptors come from an adult woman who had mild COVID-19 (a few samples of this study predate the infection). Cell type and time point are not known.

The CDR3 sequence is CSANPGGMETQYF. CDR3 sequence (DNA): TGCAGTGCTAACCCGGGGGGGATGGAGACCCAGTACTTC. The chain is built from TRBV20-1 and TRBJ2-5, with 8 bases identical to TRBD2. The germline gives CDR1 DFQATT, CDR2 SNEGSKA (reference sequence). V was clipped by 4 bases and J by 5 bases; unmatched bases: 6. This CDR3 has 13 residues.

The chain joins TRBV24-1 to TRBJ2-2, with D possibly being TRBD1 (5 bases). CDR3 length: 14 residues. V was clipped by 12 bases and J by 1 base, with 14 bases between them. Germline lookup yields CDR1 KGHDR and CDR2 SFDVKD. CDR3 nucleotides: TGTGCCGCGTCCGACAGCCTGAACACCGGGGAGCTGTTTTTT. Protein: CAASDSLNTGELFF.

The V call is TRBV7-9, the J call TRBJ1-1; 7 nucleotides agree with TRBD1. The V gene's germline CDR1 is SEHNR and CDR2 FQNEAQ (reference sequence). The length of the CDR3 is 14 residues. Trimming at V came to 5 bases and at J to 5 bases, leaving 8 bases not matched to a gene. The CDR3 DNA sequence: TGTGCCAGCAGCCTCCCGACAGGGCTTACTGAAGCTTTCTTT. Protein sequence: CASSLPTGLTEAFF.

This clonotype was counted between two and nine times. V and J are TRBV5-1 and TRBJ1-6, with D unresolved. Germline V gene sequence: CDR1 SGHRS, CDR2 YFSETQ. The CDR3 is 14 amino acids. Trimming stripped 4 bases from V and 4 bases from J, with 9 bases between. This chain's CDR3 is CASSADGYNSPLHF. The CDR3 DNA reads as TGCGCCAGCAGCGCTGACGGGTATAATTCACCCCTCCACTTT.

The chain employs TRBV7-9 and TRBJ2-7, with D tentatively TRBD1 (6 bases). The V end lost 4 bases, the J end lost 11 bases, and 15 bases lay between the germline ends. The CDR3 contains 12 residues. Germline V gene data show CDR1 as SEHNR and CDR2 as FQNEAQ (reference sequence). CDR3 sequence: CASSSPGQLKYF. CDR3 DNA sequence: TGTGCCAGCAGCTCACCAGGACAGCTCAAGTACTTC.

This clonotype was seen just once. The chain links TRBV7-9 to TRBJ2-2, with D perhaps TRBD2 (5 bases). Deletions cut 5 bases from V and 6 bases from J, with 16 bases between. Germline V gene data show CDR1 as SEHNR and CDR2 as FQNEAQ (reference sequence). The CDR3 is made up of 15 amino acids. The DNA of the CDR3 is TGTGCCAGCAGCCCTCCTAGCTTCCTAGCCGGGGAGCTGTTTTTT. This encodes CASSPPSFLAGELFF.

The chain combines TRBV12-3 or TRBV12-4 with TRBJ1-1; perhaps TRBD1 as D (6 bases). Trimming removed 5 bases at V and 2 bases at J, with 12 bases between. This CDR3 spans 14 amino acids. The CDR3 loop reads CASSRRGLNTEAFF. CDR3 bases: TGTGCCAGCAGTCGCAGGGGACTAAACACTGAAGCTTTCTTT.

This chain joins TRBV4-1 and TRBJ2-5, with 7 positions matching TRBD1. The germline V gene encodes CDR1 MGHRA and CDR2 YSYEKL. The CDR3 has 16 amino acids. V trimming: 0 bases; J trimming: 5 bases; junction bases outside the gene matches: 9. In DNA form, the CDR3 reads TGCGCCAGCAGCCAAGATCGTTTAGGGGGCGGGGAGACCCAGTACTTC. Amino acid sequence: CASSQDRLGGGETQYF.

A few counts support this clonotype. V gene TRBV5-1 combines with J gene TRBJ2-2; D remains unclear. CDR1 SGHRS and CDR2 YFSETQ come from the germline V gene. V was clipped by 0 bases and J by 3 bases, with 12 bases between them. The CDR3 length is 16 residues. The CDR3: CASSLDAGSDTGELFF. The CDR3 DNA sequence: TGCGCCAGCAGCTTGGATGCCGGGTCTGACACCGGGGAGCTGTTTTTT.

Here the CDR3 DNA reads TGTGCCAGCAGCTCCTGGACGGAGGACTACGAGCAGTACTTC. Translation gives CASSSWTEDYEQYF. J is TRBJ2-7 and V is TRBV7-9; a weak D match, TRBD2 (5 bases). The CDR3 extends over 14 amino acids. Germline V lookup: CDR1 SEHNR, CDR2 FQNEAQ (reference sequence). Trimming shortened V by 4 bases and J by 3 bases, and 13 bases separated the two germline ends.

The chain employs TRBV2 and TRBJ2-1; TRBD1 aligns across 9 bases. This CDR3 has 18 residues. CDR1 and CDR2 from the germline V gene are SNHLY and FYNNEI. V gave up 10 bases and J gave up 5 bases; unmatched junction bases: 21. The CDR3 DNA sequence: TGTGCCACCCTCCGGGACAGGGAGCATCATAACCAAGACAATGAGCAGTTCTTC. It specifies CATLRDREHHNQDNEQFF.

This rearrangement joins TRBV12-3 or TRBV12-4 to TRBJ2-6; D remains unclear. Trimming shortened V by 10 bases and J by 3 bases, and 7 bases separated the two germline ends. This CDR3 comprises 12 residues. This CDR3 reads CATSDGANVLTF. CDR3 bases: TGTGCCACCTCAGATGGGGCCAACGTCCTGACTTTC.

This clonotype was detected only a few times. The chain links TRBV3-1 to TRBJ1-3; TRBD1 aligns across 7 bases. CDR3 length equals 14 residues. The germline V gene has CDR1 LGHDT and CDR2 YNNKEL (reference sequence). The trim removed 4 bases at V and 4 bases at J, leaving 4 bases unmatched. The chain's CDR3 is CASSLQGTGNTIYF. The CDR3 nucleotides are TGTGCCAGCAGCCTACAGGGGACCGGAAACACCATATATTTT.

The V gene is TRBV20-1, the J gene TRBJ2-1; no clear D gene. V was pared by 5 bases and J by 5 bases, with 4 bases between. CDR1 DFQATT and CDR2 SNEGSKA come from the germline V gene (reference sequence). This CDR3 has 10 amino acids. The CDR3 region has the DNA TGCAGTGCTGAAAACAATGAGCAGTTCTTC. It is translated as CSAENNEQFF.

This chain connects TRBV5-1 to TRBJ1-5; the D gene is possibly TRBD1 (6 bases). With 3 bases removed from V and 6 bases from J, the gap between germline ends came to 16 bases. The CDR3 has 15 amino acids. Germline V CDR1 and CDR2: SGHRS, YFSETQ. For the CDR3, the DNA is TGCGCCAGCAGCTCCACGGGGGCGCCGGCTCAGCCCCAGCATTTT. It yields the protein CASSSTGAPAQPQHF.

J is TRBJ2-1 and V is TRBV5-6; possibly TRBD1 for D (5 bases). Germline V gives CDR1 SGHDT, CDR2 YYEEEE. CDR3 length equals 11 residues. Trimming removed 5 bases at V and 7 bases at J, with 7 bases between. The CDR3 region has the DNA TGTGCCAGCAGAAAGGGGAATGAGCAGTTCTTC. Translation: CASRKGNEQFF.

The V and J genes are TRBV10-3 and TRBJ2-1; D gene unclear. Germline V gene sequence: CDR1 ENHRY, CDR2 SYGVKD. The CDR3 length is 11 residues. V was shortened by 3 bases and J by 8 bases, with 5 bases between the two germline ends. The CDR3 region has the DNA TGTGCCATCAGTGAAGGACATGAGCAGTTCTTC. Its protein product is CAISEGHEQFF.